These T cell receptor beta chains were read from a single sample in a study of beta chain features in type 1 diabetes. Only in-frame clones appear in the TCRdb table, and some are missing; sequencing was by immunoSEQ multiplex PCR. The table has 130,000 to 150,000 clones, less than 9% seen once; the top ten hold around 1.5%. Sequencing input: central memory CD4+ T cells from blood. These TCRs come from a woman aged 25-40 years in good health. The CDR3 runs from the conserved cysteine through the conserved F or W. D genes are given only for firm matches. Where a row states a size, it is once, few, many or the class of an expanded clone; other rows omit it.

clone_size	d_call	v_call	j_call	cdr3_nt	cdr3_aa
-	TRBD1	TRBV7-2	TRBJ2-2	TGTGCCAGCAGCTTAGTCGGACAGGGAACCGGGGAGCTGTTTTTT	CASSLVGQGTGELFF
few	TRBD2	TRBV7-6	TRBJ2-1	TGTGCCAGCAGCTTAGTTTTCGGACTAGTAGGGGAGCAGTTCTTC	CASSLVFGLVGEQFF
-	-	TRBV6-5	TRBJ1-1	TGTGCCAGCAGCCCTCAGGTGAACACTGAAGCTTTCTTT	CASSPQVNTEAFF
few	-	TRBV19	TRBJ2-7	TGTGCCAGTAGGAAGACAGGGACTCTCTCCTACGAGCAGTACTTC	CASRKTGTLSYEQYF
few	-	TRBV28	TRBJ2-6	TGTGCCAGTACCTTCCAGGGCATTGGGGCCAACGTCCTGACTTTC	CASTFQGIGANVLTF
many	TRBD2	TRBV5-1	TRBJ2-3	TGCGCCAGCAGCTGGACTAGCGAGGGGGCAGATACGCAGTATTTT	CASSWTSEGADTQYF
many	TRBD2	TRBV7-2	TRBJ2-7	TGTGCCAGCAGCTTATGGTCGACTAGCGGCGGCTACGAGCAGTACTTC	CASSLWSTSGGYEQYF
-	TRBD2	TRBV4-3	TRBJ2-1	TGCGCCAGCAGCCCGGTAACTAGCGGGAAGGATGAGCAGTTCTTC	CASSPVTSGKDEQFF
-	TRBD2	TRBV5-1	TRBJ2-1	TGCGCCAGCAGCTTGGAGAGCGGGGGACCACAAGGGGAGCAGTTCTTC	CASSLESGGPQGEQFF
-	TRBD1	TRBV6-6	TRBJ2-2	TGTGCCAGCAGTCAAGACAGGGCGAACACCGGGGAGCTGTTTTTT	CASSQDRANTGELFF
few	-	TRBV19	TRBJ2-4	TGTGCCAGTAGTATTCGACAAGACCTAGCCAAAAACATTCAGTACTTC	CASSIRQDLAKNIQYF
few	TRBD1	TRBV7-2	TRBJ1-5	TGTGCCAGCAGTCTACAGGGGAACAATCAGCCCCAGCATTTT	CASSLQGNNQPQHF
many	TRBD2	TRBV7-6	TRBJ2-7	TGTGCCAGCAGCTTAGGGACTAGCGGGAGCGAGCAGTACTTC	CASSLGTSGSEQYF
many	-	TRBV25-1	TRBJ2-1	TGTGCCAGCAGTGGGACCGGGACTCTCTTACCTCGGCAGTTCTTC	CASSGTGTLLPRQFF
many	TRBD1	TRBV29-1	TRBJ2-3	TGCAGCGTCTCCACCCCGGGACAGAGCACAGATACGCAGTATTTT	CSVSTPGQSTDTQYF
few	TRBD2	TRBV7-3	TRBJ2-5	TGTGCCAGCAGCCCTCTAGCGGGAGGTAGCGAGACCCAGTACTTC	CASSPLAGGSETQYF
-	-	TRBV7-2	TRBJ2-5	TGTGCCAGCAGCTTAACGGCTACTAACCAAGAGACCCAGTACTTC	CASSLTATNQETQYF
-	TRBD2	TRBV19	TRBJ2-1	TGTGCCAGTAGCAGCGGGAGGGCCGTCGAGCAGTTCTTC	CASSSGRAVEQFF
-	TRBD2	TRBV28	TRBJ2-5	TGTGCCAGCAGTTTGGCGGGAGCCGAGGGGACCCAGTACTTC	CASSLAGAEGTQYF
few	TRBD2	TRBV11-2	TRBJ2-1	TGTGCCAGCAGGTGGACTAGCGGGAACAATGAGCAGTTCTTC	CASRWTSGNNEQFF
-	-	TRBV7-2	TRBJ2-5	TGTGCCAGCAGCCGGACAGCTGAACAAGAGACCCAGTACTTC	CASSRTAEQETQYF
few	-	TRBV28	TRBJ2-4	TGTGCCAGCACCACAACCGGACCCAGCGGCAAAAACATTCAGTACTTC	CASTTTGPSGKNIQYF
few	TRBD2	TRBV28	TRBJ2-2	TGTGCCAGCAGTTTTATCAGTCAGGGACTAGCGGGAGGGGACACCGGGGAGCTGTTTTTT	CASSFISQGLAGGDTGELFF
few	TRBD2	TRBV5-4	TRBJ2-2	TGTGCCAGCAGCGAGGGACTAGCGGGAAACACCGGGGAGCTGTTTTTT	CASSEGLAGNTGELFF
few	-	TRBV7-3	TRBJ2-5	TGTGCCAGCAGCCCCGGCCTCGGACTAACCCAAGAGACCCAGTACTTC	CASSPGLGLTQETQYF
few	-	TRBV7-2	TRBJ2-6	TGTGCCAGCAGCTTAGACAGGAACTCTGGGGCCAACGTCCTGACTTTC	CASSLDRNSGANVLTF
few	TRBD1	TRBV4-3	TRBJ1-3	TGCGCCAGCAGCCAATCGTCGACAGGGGCTGGAAACACCATATATTTT	CASSQSSTGAGNTIYF
-	TRBD1	TRBV28	TRBJ1-2	TGTGCCAGCAGTTTCAGGGACAGGGACCTCTATGGCTACACCTTC	CASSFRDRDLYGYTF
-	TRBD2	TRBV7-2	TRBJ2-7	TGTGCCAGCAGCCTGGGACTAGCGGGAGTAAGCGAGCAGTACTTC	CASSLGLAGVSEQYF
few	-	TRBV23-1	TRBJ2-3	TGCGCCAGCAGCCAGGGACATCCTGGCACAGATACGCAGTATTTT	CASSQGHPGTDTQYF
-	-	TRBV28	TRBJ2-1	TGTGCCAGCAGTCCAACCTCTCTAGGAGATGAGCAGTTCTTC	CASSPTSLGDEQFF
many	-	TRBV14	TRBJ2-1	TGTGCCAGCAGCCAAGAGTATAGGGCGGGAAGGTCCTACAATGAGCAGTTCTTC	CASSQEYRAGRSYNEQFF
-	-	TRBV2	TRBJ2-3	TGTGCCAGCAGACTATCTACAGGGATTACGCAGTATTTT	CASRLSTGITQYF
-	-	TRBV14	TRBJ2-7	TGTGCCAGCAGCCAAGGTCGACTAGGACCCTACGAGCAGTACTTC	CASSQGRLGPYEQYF
-	-	TRBV5-1	TRBJ2-7	TGCGCCAGCACGTATGGGCCAAGCCTCCCCTACGAGCAGTACTTC	CASTYGPSLPYEQYF
-	TRBD1	TRBV28	TRBJ1-2	TGTGCCAGTAAGACAGGGGTCATTAAAGACTATGGCTACACCTTC	CASKTGVIKDYGYTF
-	-	TRBV19	TRBJ1-2	TGTGCCAGTAGTATAGACCATACGGAGAACTATGGCTACACCTTC	CASSIDHTENYGYTF
-	TRBD1	TRBV28	TRBJ1-1	TGTGCCAGCAGTTCTTGGGGGACAGGGGCTGAAGCTTTCTTT	CASSSWGTGAEAFF
many	TRBD2	TRBV4-3	TRBJ2-1	TGCGCCAGCAGCCTCCCAGGGGCTAGCGGGAGGACAGAGCAGTTCTTC	CASSLPGASGRTEQFF
-	-	TRBV28	TRBJ2-5	TGTGCCAGCAGTCTCACTCTCGGGACCCAGTACTTC	CASSLTLGTQYF
-	-	TRBV9	TRBJ1-6	TGTGCCAGCAGCGTAGAGTGGACAGTTTCACCCCTCCACTTT	CASSVEWTVSPLHF
-	-	TRBV11-2	TRBJ1-2	TGTGCCAGCAGCCGTACTGCAATCGGCTATGGCTACACCTTC	CASSRTAIGYGYTF
-	TRBD2	TRBV28	TRBJ2-7	TGTGCCAGCAGTTTACTAGCGGGTACCTACGAGCAGTACTTC	CASSLLAGTYEQYF
few	TRBD1	TRBV19	TRBJ2-5	TGTGCCAGTAGTATAGGACAGGGGACTGGAGGGACCCAGTACTTC	CASSIGQGTGGTQYF
-	-	TRBV10-2	TRBJ2-1	TGCGCCAGCAGTGTCCGGGAAGATAATGAGCAGTTCTTC	CASSVREDNEQFF
-	TRBD2	TRBV7-6	TRBJ2-1	TGTGCCAGCAGCCCGGTAGCGGGAGGAGCCTACAATGAGCAGTTCTTC	CASSPVAGGAYNEQFF
few	TRBD1	TRBV27	TRBJ1-2	TGTGCCAGCAGTCCCGGGACAGGGTTGAACTATGGCTACACCTTC	CASSPGTGLNYGYTF
few	TRBD1	TRBV28	TRBJ2-1	TGTGCCAGCAGTTCTCCCGGACAGGGATCCCCACTATCCTCCTACAATGAGCAGTTCTTC	CASSSPGQGSPLSSYNEQFF